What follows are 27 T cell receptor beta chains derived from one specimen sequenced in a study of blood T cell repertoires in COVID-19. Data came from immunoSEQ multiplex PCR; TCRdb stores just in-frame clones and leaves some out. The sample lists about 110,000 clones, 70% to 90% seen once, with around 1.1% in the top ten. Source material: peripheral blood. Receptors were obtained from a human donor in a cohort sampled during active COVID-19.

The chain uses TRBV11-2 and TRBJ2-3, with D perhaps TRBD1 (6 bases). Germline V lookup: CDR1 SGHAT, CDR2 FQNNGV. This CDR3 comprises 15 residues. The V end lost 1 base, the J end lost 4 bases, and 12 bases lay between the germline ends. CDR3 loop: CASSLGQGPADTQYF. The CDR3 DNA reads TGTGCCAGCAGCTTAGGGCAGGGGCCGGCAGATACGCAGTATTTT.

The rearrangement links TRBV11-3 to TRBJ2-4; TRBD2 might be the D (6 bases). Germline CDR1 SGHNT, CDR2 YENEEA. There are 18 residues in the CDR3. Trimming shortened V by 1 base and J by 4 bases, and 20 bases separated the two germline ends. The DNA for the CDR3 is TGTGCCAGCAGCTTAGTCGTAACCGGGGGTAAAGGGAAAAACATTCAGTACTTC. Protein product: CASSLVVTGGKGKNIQYF.

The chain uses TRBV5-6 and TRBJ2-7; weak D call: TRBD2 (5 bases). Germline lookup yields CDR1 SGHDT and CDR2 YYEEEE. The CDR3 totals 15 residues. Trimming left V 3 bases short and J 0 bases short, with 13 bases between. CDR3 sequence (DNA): TGTGCCAGCAGCTACGGACTGGGGAACTCCTACGAGCAGTACTTC. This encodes CASSYGLGNSYEQYF.

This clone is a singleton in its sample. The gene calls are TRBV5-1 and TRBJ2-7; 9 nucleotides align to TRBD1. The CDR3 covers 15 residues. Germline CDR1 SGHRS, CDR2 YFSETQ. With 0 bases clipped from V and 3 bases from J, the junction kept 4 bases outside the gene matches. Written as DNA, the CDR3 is TGCGCCAGCAGCTTGGGCGGGACAGGGAACTACGAGCAGTACTTC. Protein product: CASSLGGTGNYEQYF.

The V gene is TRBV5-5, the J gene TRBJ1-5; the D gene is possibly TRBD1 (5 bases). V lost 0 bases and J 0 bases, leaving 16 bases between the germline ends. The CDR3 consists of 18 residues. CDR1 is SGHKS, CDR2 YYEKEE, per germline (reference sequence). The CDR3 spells CASSLEDTIRYSNQPQHF. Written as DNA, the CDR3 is TGTGCCAGCAGCTTGGAGGACACGATTAGATATAGCAATCAGCCCCAGCATTTT.

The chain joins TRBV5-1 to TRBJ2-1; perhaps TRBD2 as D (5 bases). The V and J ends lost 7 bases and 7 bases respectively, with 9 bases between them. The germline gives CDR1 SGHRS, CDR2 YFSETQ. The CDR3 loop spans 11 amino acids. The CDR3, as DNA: TGCGCCAGCGCCGAGGGAAATGAGCAGTTCTTC. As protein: CASAEGNEQFF. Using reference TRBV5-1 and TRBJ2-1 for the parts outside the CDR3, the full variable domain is KAGVTQTPRYLIKTRGQQVTLSCSPISGHRSVSWYQQTPGQGLQFLFEYFSETQRNKGNFPGRFSGRQFSNSRSEMNVSTLELGDSALYLCASAEGNEQFFGPGTRLTVL.

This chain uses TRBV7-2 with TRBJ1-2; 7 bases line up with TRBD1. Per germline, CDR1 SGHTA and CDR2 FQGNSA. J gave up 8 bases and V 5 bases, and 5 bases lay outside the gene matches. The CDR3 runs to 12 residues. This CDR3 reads CASSPGQRGYTF. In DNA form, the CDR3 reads TGTGCCAGCAGCCCGGGACAGAGGGGCTACACCTTC.

This CDR3 is CASSWGTGATNEKLFF. The CDR3 DNA reads TGTGCCAGCAGCTGGGGGACAGGTGCAACTAATGAAAAACTGTTTTTT. The gene calls are TRBV5-6 and TRBJ1-4; the match to TRBD1 covers 8 bases. This CDR3 is 16 amino acids long. CDR1 and CDR2 (germline): SGHDT, YYEEEE. The ends lost 3 bases at V and 0 bases at J; junction bases unmatched: 4.

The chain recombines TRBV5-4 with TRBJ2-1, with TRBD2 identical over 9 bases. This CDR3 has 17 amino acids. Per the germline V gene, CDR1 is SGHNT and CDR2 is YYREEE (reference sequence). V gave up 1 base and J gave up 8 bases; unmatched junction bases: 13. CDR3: CASSLKLAGGRVDEQFF. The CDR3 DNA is TGTGCCAGCAGCTTGAAATTGGCGGGGGGGCGGGTGGATGAGCAGTTCTTC.

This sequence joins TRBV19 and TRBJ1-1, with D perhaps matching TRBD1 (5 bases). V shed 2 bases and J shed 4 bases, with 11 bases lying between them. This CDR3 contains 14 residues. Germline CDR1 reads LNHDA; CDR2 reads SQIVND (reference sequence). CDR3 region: CASSINLGGTEAFF. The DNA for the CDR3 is TGTGCCAGTAGTATAAATTTGGGGGGCACTGAAGCTTTCTTT.

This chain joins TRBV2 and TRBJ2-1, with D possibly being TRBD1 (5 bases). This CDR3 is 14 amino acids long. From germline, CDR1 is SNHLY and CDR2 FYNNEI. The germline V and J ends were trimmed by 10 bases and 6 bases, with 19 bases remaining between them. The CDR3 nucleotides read TGTGCCACCTGGGGCCACTCAAGCTTCAATGAGCAGTTCTTC. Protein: CATWGHSSFNEQFF.

The DNA for the CDR3 is TGTGCCAGCAGCACGGGACAGAATAACTATGGCTACACCTTC. This sequence encodes CASSTGQNNYGYTF. This chain links TRBV7-9 with TRBJ1-2, with 7 bases lining up with TRBD1. Germline lookup yields CDR1 SEHNR and CDR2 FQNEAQ (reference sequence). The CDR3 extends over 14 amino acids. V was pared by 5 bases and J by 1 base, with 4 bases of the junction left unmatched. Based on the CDR3 plus reference TRBV7-9 and TRBJ1-2, the full variable domain is DTGVSQNPRHKITKRGQNVTFRCDPISEHNRLYWYRQTLGQGPEFLTYFQNEAQLEKSRLLSDRFSAERPKGSFSTLEIQRTEQGDSAMYLCASSTGQNNYGYTFGSGTRLTVV.

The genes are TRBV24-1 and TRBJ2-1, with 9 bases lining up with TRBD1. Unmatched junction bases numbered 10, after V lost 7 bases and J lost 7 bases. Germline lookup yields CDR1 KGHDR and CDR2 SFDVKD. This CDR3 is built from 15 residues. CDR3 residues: CATRDAGTGKNEQFF. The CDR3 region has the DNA TGTGCCACCAGGGACGCCGGGACAGGGAAGAATGAGCAGTTCTTC.

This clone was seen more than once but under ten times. Written as DNA, the CDR3 is TGTGCCAGCAGCTTAAAGAGGGCCCAGAACACCGGGGAGCTGTTTTTT. Protein sequence: CASSLKRAQNTGELFF. The chain couples TRBV7-3 to TRBJ2-2; perhaps TRBD2 as D (5 bases). CDR1 and CDR2 from the germline V gene are SGHTA and FQGTGA. This CDR3 comprises 16 residues. Between the trimmed V and J ends, which lost 1 base and 1 base, there was a span of 10 bases. The full variable domain, rest sourced from reference TRBV7-3 and TRBJ2-2, is GAGVSQTPSNKVTEKGKYVELRCDPISGHTALYWYRQSLGQGPEFLIYFQGTGAADDSGLPNDRFFAVRPEGSVSTLKIQRTERGDSAVYLCASSLKRAQNTGELFFGEGSRLTVL.

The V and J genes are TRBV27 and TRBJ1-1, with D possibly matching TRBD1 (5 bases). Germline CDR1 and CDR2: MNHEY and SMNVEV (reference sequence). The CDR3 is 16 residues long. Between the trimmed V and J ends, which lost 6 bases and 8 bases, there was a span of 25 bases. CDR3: CASSPHPRERGVEAFF. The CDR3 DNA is TGTGCCAGCAGCCCTCACCCCAGAGAACGGGGGGTGGAAGCTTTCTTT.

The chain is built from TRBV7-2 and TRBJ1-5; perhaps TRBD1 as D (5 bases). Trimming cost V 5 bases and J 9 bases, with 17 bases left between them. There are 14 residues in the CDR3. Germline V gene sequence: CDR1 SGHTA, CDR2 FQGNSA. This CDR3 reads CASSPRGSPRPQHF. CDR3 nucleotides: TGTGCCAGCAGCCCCCGGGGGAGCCCGAGGCCCCAGCATTTT. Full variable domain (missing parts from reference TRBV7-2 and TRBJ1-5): GAGVSQSPSNKVTEKGKDVELRCDPISGHTALYWYRQSLGQGLEFLIYFQGNSAPDKSGLPSDRFSAERTGGSVSTLTIQRTQQEDSAVYLCASSPRGSPRPQHFGDGTRLSIL.

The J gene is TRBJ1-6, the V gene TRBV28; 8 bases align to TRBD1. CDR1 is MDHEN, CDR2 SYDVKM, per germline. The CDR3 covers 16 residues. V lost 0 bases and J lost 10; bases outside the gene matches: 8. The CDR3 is CASSLWTGAMGSPLHF. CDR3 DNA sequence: TGTGCCAGCAGTTTATGGACAGGGGCAATGGGATCACCCCTCCACTTT.

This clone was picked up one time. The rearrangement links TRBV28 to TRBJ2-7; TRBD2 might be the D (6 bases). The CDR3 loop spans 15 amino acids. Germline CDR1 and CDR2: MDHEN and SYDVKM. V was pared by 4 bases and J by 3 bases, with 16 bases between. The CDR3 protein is CASSSIAERIYEQYF. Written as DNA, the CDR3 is TGTGCCAGCAGTTCCATAGCGGAAAGAATCTACGAGCAGTACTTC. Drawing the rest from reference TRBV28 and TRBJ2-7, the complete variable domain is DVKVTQSSRYLVKRTGEKVFLECVQDMDHENMFWYRQDPGLGLRLIYFSYDVKMKEKGDIPEGYSVSREKKERFSLILESASTNQTSMYLCASSSIAERIYEQYFGPGTRLTVT.

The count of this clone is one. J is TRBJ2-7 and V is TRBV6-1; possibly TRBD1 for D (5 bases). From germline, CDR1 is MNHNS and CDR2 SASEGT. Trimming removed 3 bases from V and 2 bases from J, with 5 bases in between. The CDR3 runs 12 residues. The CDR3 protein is CASSDRAYEQYF. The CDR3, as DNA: TGTGCCAGCAGTGACAGGGCCTACGAGCAGTACTTC.

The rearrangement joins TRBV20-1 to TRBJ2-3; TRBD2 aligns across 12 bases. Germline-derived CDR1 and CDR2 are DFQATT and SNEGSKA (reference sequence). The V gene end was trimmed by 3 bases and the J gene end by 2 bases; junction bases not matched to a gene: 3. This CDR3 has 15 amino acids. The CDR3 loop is CSASLAGGNTDTQYF. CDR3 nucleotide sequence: TGCAGTGCTAGTCTAGCGGGGGGGAACACAGATACGCAGTATTTT.

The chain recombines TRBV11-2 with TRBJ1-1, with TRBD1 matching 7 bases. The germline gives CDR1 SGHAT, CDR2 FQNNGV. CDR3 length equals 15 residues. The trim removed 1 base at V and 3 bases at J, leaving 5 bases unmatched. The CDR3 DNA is TGTGCCAGCAGCTTAGGACAGGGAGCATACACTGAAGCTTTCTTT. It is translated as CASSLGQGAYTEAFF.

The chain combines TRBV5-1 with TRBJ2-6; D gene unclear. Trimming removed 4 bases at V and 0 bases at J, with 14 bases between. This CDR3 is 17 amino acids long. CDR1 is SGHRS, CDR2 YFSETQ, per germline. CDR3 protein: CASSLVATNSGANVLTF. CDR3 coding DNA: TGCGCCAGCAGCCTAGTAGCCACAAACTCTGGGGCCAACGTCCTGACTTTC.

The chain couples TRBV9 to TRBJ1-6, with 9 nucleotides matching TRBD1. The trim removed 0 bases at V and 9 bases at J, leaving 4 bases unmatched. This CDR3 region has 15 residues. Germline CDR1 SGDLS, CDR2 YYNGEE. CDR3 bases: TGTGCCAGCAGCGTAGCCACAGGGGGCTTTTCACCCCTCCACTTT. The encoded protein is CASSVATGGFSPLHF.

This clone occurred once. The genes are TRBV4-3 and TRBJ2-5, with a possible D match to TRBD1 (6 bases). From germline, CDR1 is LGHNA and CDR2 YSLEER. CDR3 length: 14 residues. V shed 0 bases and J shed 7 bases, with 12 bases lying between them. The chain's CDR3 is CASSQDKGVGTQYF. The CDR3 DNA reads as TGCGCCAGCAGCCAAGATAAGGGGGTCGGGACCCAGTACTTC.

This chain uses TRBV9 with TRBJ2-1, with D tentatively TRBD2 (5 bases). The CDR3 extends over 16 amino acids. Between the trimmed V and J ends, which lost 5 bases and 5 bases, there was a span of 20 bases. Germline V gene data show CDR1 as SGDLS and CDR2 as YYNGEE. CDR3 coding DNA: TGTGCCAGCAGTAGAACCCTAGCCCGGCTAAACAATGAGCAGTTCTTC. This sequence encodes CASSRTLARLNNEQFF. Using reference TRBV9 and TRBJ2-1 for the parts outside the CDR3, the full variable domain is DSGVTQTPKHLITATGQRVTLRCSPRSGDLSVYWYQQSLDQGLQFLIQYYNGEERAKGNILERFSAQQFPDLHSELNLSSLELGDSALYFCASSRTLARLNNEQFFGPGTRLTVL.

This CDR3 reads CASSSSGNTEAFF. CDR3 nucleotide sequence: TGTGCCAGCAGCTCTTCAGGAAACACTGAAGCTTTCTTT. This chain uses TRBV7-3 with TRBJ1-1; D uncertain. The CDR3 contains 13 residues. Trimming cost V 4 bases and J 2 bases, with 8 bases left between them. Germline values: CDR1 SGHTA, CDR2 FQGTGA. The full variable domain, rest sourced from reference TRBV7-3 and TRBJ1-1, is GAGVSQTPSNKVTEKGKYVELRCDPISGHTALYWYRQSLGQGPEFLIYFQGTGAADDSGLPNDRFFAVRPEGSVSTLKIQRTERGDSAVYLCASSSSGNTEAFFGQGTRLTVV.

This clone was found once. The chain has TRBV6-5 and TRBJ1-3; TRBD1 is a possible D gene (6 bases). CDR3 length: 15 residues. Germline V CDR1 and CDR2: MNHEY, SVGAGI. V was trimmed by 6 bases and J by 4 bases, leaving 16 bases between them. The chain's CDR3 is CASSPTGLGGNTIYF. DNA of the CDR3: TGTGCCAGCAGCCCAACAGGGCTCGGAGGAAACACCATATATTTT.